These 12 T cell receptor beta chains share one sample of origin, sequenced in a study of regulatory T cells in long-lasting Graves disease (dated by TCRdb to about 2021). Library generation was performed with multiplex PCR. Sequencing was performed on an Illumina HiSeq 4000. CDR3 regions were amplified by Arm-PCR with iRepertoire HTBI primers to construct TCR beta libraries. Using fastp trimming at Q25 and MiXCR clonotype assembly, TCRdb reanalyzed the public sequencing data and kept in-frame beta chains. Under each unique CDR3 protein, matching rows form one entry showing the most common genes and DNA. The table for this sample lists 600,000 to 800,000 distinct CDR3 sequences; about 30% of them were counted only once. Under 50% of the sample is in the top ten clones. The sample's time point label, decoded: persistent/refractory GD, antithyroid drugs over 5 years with positive TRAb. RNA was extracted from PBMCs in TRIzol for both TCR sequencing and RNA sequencing.

Sequencing was performed on peripheral blood mononuclear cells (PBMCs), taken when the disease was refractory, from a patient treated with antithyroid drugs. These TCRs come from a female donor with Graves disease.

This clonotype was counted only a few times. The genes are TRBV6-1 and TRBJ1-2, with TRBD1 matching 12 bases. V gave up 5 bases and J gave up 3 bases; unmatched junction bases: 13. The CDR3 consists of 18 residues. Germline V gene sequence: CDR1 MNHNS, CDR2 SASEGT. CDR3 region: CASSNTGTGGKGYYGYTF. In nucleotides, the CDR3 is TGTGCCAGCAGTAACACCGGGACAGGGGGCAAGGGGTACTATGGCTACACCTTC.

The genes are TRBV20-1 and TRBJ1-5, with unresolved D. Trimming removed 0 bases from V and 3 bases from J, with 12 bases in between. The germline V gene has CDR1 DFQATT and CDR2 SNEGSKA (reference sequence). The CDR3 length is 15 residues. CDR3 loop: CSARDAAGPNQPQHF. The CDR3 DNA reads as TGCAGTGCTAGAGACGCGGCAGGACCCAATCAGCCCCAGCATTTT.

This clonotype was picked up one time. V and J are TRBV30 and TRBJ2-7; D uncertain. The CDR3 runs to 12 residues. Trimming left V 2 bases short and J 4 bases short, with 9 bases between. Germline-derived CDR1 and CDR2 are GTSNPN and SVGIG (reference sequence). CDR3 residues: CAWSIGPYEQYF. CDR3 coding DNA: TGTGCCTGGAGTATCGGACCTTACGAGCAGTACTTC.

This clonotype was observed a few times. The rearrangement links TRBV29-1 to TRBJ1-2, with 8 nucleotides matching TRBD1. This CDR3 has 13 residues. Germline-derived CDR1 and CDR2 are SQVTM and ANQGSEA. J was trimmed by 4 bases and V by 5 bases; bases with no gene match: 6. The DNA for the CDR3 is TGCAGCGTTTCCTCCGGGACAGGCTATGGCTACACCTTC. It codes for CSVSSGTGYGYTF.

A remark on this clonotype: It may be a read error: a sequence one base away is much more abundant. The rearrangement uses TRBV2 and TRBJ2-5; D is unclear. CDR1 and CDR2 (germline): SNHLY, FYNNEI. This CDR3 is 13 amino acids long. The V end was cut by 6 bases, the J end by 7 bases, with 15 bases between. This CDR3 is CASRETVGWTQYF. The CDR3 DNA sequence: TGTGCCAGCAGGGAGACGGTCGGCTGGACCCAGTACTTC.

This clonotype has at least ten counts. The chain links TRBV28 to TRBJ1-5; D is undetermined. This CDR3 region has 15 residues. Trimming left V 3 bases short and J 0 bases short, with 9 bases between. The germline V gene encodes CDR1 MDHEN and CDR2 SYDVKM. CDR3: CASSFGPYSNQPQHF. The CDR3 DNA is TGTGCCAGCAGTTTTGGGCCGTATAGCAATCAGCCCCAGCATTTT. The full variable domain, its missing parts supplied by reference TRBV28 and TRBJ1-5, is DVKVTQSSRYLVKRTGEKVFLECVQDMDHENMFWYRQDPGLGLRLIYFSYDVKMKEKGDIPEGYSVSREKKERFSLILESASTNQTSMYLCASSFGPYSNQPQHFGDGTRLSIL.

This clonotype appeared a single time. The chain combines TRBV2 with TRBJ2-1; D is possibly TRBD1 (5 bases). Trimming pared 3 bases from V and 2 bases from J, leaving 20 bases between. Germline assignment: CDR1 SNHLY and CDR2 FYNNEI. The CDR3 runs 18 residues. The CDR3 nucleotides are TGTGCCAGCAGTGATAGGTGGGGCGGCGCGGATACCTACAATGAGCAGTTCTTC. This translates into CASSDRWGGADTYNEQFF.

This sequence joins TRBV10-1 and TRBJ2-5; D is possibly TRBD1 or TRBD2 (5 bases each). CDR1 is WNHNN and CDR2 is SYGVQD in the germline V gene (reference sequence). The V and J ends lost 2 bases and 7 bases respectively, with 11 bases between them. The CDR3 has 13 amino acids. The CDR3 is CASSEGVGTTQYF. Here the CDR3 DNA reads TGCGCCAGCAGTGAGGGTGTTGGGACGACCCAGTACTTC.

This clonotype was detected a few times. V and J are TRBV7-9 and TRBJ1-5, with 7 nucleotides matching TRBD1. The V segment lost 5 bases and the J segment 8 bases; nucleotides outside the gene matches: 6. Looked up from germline, CDR1 is SEHNR and CDR2 is FQNEAQ (reference sequence). The CDR3 loop spans 13 amino acids. DNA for the CDR3: TGTGCCAGCAGCGACAGGGAAACAAAGCCCCAGCATTTT. Its translation: CASSDRETKPQHF.

This chain joins TRBV7-2 and TRBJ1-2; D possibly corresponds to TRBD1 (5 bases). The CDR3 contains 14 residues. V was trimmed by 2 bases and J by 4 bases, leaving 11 bases between them. Germline CDR1 and CDR2: SGHTA and FQGNSA. The CDR3: CASSLIGASYGYTF. In DNA, the CDR3 is TGTGCCAGCAGCTTAATAGGGGCGTCCTATGGCTACACCTTC.

The V gene is TRBV29-1, the J gene TRBJ1-2; no clear D gene. The CDR3 loop spans 12 amino acids. The V gene lost 1 base and the J gene lost 5 bases, with 8 bases spanning the gap. Germline V lookup: CDR1 SQVTM, CDR2 ANQGSEA. The CDR3 bases are TGCAGCGTTGAAGTCTCGCAGTATGGCTACACCTTC. Its protein product is CSVEVSQYGYTF.

The chain links TRBV28 to TRBJ1-1; 9 bases are shared with TRBD1. V was clipped by 6 bases and J by 5 bases; unmatched bases: 4. The CDR3 loop spans 13 amino acids. The germline CDR1 and CDR2 sequences are MDHEN and SYDVKM. The CDR3 here is CASRGTGRTEAFF. CDR3 coding DNA: TGTGCCAGCAGGGGGACAGGGAGGACTGAAGCTTTCTTT.